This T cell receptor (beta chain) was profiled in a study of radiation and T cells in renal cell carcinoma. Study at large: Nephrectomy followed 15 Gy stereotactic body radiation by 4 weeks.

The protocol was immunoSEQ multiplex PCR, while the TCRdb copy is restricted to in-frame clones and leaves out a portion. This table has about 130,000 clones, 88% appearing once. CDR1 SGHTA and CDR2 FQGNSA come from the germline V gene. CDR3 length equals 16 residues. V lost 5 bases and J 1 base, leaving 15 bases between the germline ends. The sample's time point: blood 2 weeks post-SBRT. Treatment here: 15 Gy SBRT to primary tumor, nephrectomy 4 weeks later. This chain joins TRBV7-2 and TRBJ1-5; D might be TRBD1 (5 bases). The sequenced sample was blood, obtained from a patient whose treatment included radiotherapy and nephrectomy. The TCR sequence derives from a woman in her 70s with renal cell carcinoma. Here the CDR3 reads CASSLGGGNSNQPQHF. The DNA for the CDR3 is TGTGCCAGCAGCCTCGGGGGGGGTAACAGCAATCAGCCCCAGCATTTT.